The T cell receptor (beta chain) under discussion was sequenced for a study of CXCR3-negative and CXCR3-positive naive CD8 T cells. Notes on the study in general: Naive cells positive for CXCR3 carried more hydrophobic TRB CDR3s than CXCR3-negative ones. Naive subsets showed comparable surface CD5, and TCR interaction strength was also inferred from TRB CDR3 physicochemistry. Diversity ran similarly high across both naive subsets but far lower in memory CD8+ cells.

With regard to this clonotype: The antigen is not known.

All TRB cDNA libraries came from 5' RACE performed with UMI labels. TCRdb reanalyzed the 5' RACE reads and collapses them to one entry per CDR3 protein, without DNA. In total, the table holds around 150,000 distinct CDR3 sequences. Germline V gene lookup returns CDR1 SGHVS and CDR2 FQNEAQ. The CDR3 loop spans 14 amino acids. The sequencing input was naive CXCR3+ CD8+ T cells from blood. The subset here: CD45RO-CCR7+CD27+CD95- naive CD8+ T cells expressing CXCR3 (TNR3+). The TCR was taken from a human donor in good health. Some clones in this sample may be carry-over from other donors' samples. The chain carries TRBV7-8 and TRBJ1-5. The CDR3: CASSLVVGNQPQHF. Complete variable domain (other parts from reference TRBV7-8 and TRBJ1-5): GAGVSQSPRYKVAKRGQDVALRCDPISGHVSLFWYQQALGQGPEFLTYFQNEAQLDKSGLPSDRFFAERPEGSVSTLKIQRTQQEDSAVYLCASSLVVGNQPQHFGDGTRLSIL.